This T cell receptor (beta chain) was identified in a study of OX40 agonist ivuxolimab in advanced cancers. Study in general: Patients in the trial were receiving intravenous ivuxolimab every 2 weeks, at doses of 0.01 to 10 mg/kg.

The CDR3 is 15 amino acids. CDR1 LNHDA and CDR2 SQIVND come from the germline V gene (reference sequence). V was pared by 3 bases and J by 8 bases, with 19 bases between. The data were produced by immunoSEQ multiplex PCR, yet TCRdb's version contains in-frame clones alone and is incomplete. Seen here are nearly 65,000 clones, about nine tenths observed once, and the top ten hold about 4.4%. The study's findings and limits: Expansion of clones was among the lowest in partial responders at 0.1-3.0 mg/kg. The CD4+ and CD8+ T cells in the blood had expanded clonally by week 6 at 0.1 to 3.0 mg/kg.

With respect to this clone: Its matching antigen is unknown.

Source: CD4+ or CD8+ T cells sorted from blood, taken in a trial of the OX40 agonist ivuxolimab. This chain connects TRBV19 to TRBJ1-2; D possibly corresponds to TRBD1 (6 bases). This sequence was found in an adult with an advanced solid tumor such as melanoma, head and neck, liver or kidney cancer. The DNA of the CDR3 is TGTGCCAGTAGTATCCCCGCGGGGGGGCTCGGCGGCTACACCTTC. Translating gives CASSIPAGGLGGYTF.